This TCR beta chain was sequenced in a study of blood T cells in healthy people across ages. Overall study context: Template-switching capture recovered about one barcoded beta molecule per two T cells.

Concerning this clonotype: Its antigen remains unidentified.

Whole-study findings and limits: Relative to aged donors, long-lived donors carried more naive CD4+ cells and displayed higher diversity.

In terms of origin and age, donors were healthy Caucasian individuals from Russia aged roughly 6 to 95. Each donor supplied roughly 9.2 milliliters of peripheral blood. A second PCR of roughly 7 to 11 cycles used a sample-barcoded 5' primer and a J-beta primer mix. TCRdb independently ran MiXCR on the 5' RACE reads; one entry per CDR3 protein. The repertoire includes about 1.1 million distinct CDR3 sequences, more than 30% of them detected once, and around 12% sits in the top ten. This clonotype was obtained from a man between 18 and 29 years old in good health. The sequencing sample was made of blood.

For the CDR3, the DNA is TGTGCCTGGAGTGACTCCGTCGGCTATGGCTACACCTTC. As protein: CAWSDSVGYGYTF. The chain carries TRBV30 and TRBJ1-2; D is undetermined. The CDR3 has 13 residues. V gave up 1 base and J gave up 4 bases, with 10 bases separating them. Germline assignment: CDR1 GTSNPN and CDR2 SVGIG (reference sequence).